The T cell receptor (beta chain) under discussion was sequenced for a study of CD8 T cells in ankylosing spondylitis. Points from the study as a whole: Reported data indicate significant enrichment of disease-linked clones within matched ankylosing spondylitis synovial fluid.

CDR1 is DFQATT, CDR2 SNEGSKA, per germline (reference sequence). The CDR3 is 15 residues long. V was trimmed by 5 bases and J by 2 bases, leaving 18 bases between them. TCRdb ran MiXCR on the 5' RACE reads and lists one entry per CDR3 protein. Of about 110,000 distinct CDR3 sequences in the sample, 20% to 30% were seen once. This clonotype was observed at least ten times. The antigen remains unidentified. This TCR derives from a male donor with ankylosing spondylitis. The chain is built from TRBV20-1 and TRBJ1-2; D is ambiguous. Sequencing used synovial fluid, either unsorted or a sorted T cell fraction (not recorded which). The CDR3 coding sequence is TGCAGTGCTCCACCCCCGGGTAGTCACAACTATGGCTACACCTTC. It is translated as CSAPPPGSHNYGYTF.